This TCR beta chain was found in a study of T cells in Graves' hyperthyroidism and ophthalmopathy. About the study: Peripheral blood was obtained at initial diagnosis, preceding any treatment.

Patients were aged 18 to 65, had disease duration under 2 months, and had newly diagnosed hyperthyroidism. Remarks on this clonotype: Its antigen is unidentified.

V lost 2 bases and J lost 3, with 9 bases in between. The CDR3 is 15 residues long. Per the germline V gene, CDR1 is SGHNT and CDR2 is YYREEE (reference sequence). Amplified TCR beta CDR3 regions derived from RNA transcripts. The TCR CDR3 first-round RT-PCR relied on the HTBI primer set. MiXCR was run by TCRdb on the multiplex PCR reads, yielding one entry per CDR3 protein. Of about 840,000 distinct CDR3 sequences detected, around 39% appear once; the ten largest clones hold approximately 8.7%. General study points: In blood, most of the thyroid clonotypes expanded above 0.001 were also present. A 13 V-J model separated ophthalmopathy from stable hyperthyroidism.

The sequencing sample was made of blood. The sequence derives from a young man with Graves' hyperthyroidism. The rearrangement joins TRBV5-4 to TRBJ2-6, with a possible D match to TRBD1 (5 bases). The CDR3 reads CASSLPGFGANVLTF. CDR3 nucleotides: TGTGCCAGCAGCTTACCAGGGTTTGGGGCCAACGTCCTGACTTTC.